The 23 T cell receptor beta chains presented below share a single source sample, sequenced in a study of T cells in Graves' hyperthyroidism and ophthalmopathy. RNA transcripts provided the source from which TCR beta CDR3 regions were amplified. HTBI primers were used for first-round RT-PCR of the TCR CDR3. TCRdb re-derived calls from the multiplex PCR reads in MiXCR, one entry per CDR3 protein. The sample yields 350,000 or so distinct CDR3 sequences, about 21% seen once. The sample was blood. These TCRs come from a woman aged 45 to 65 with Graves' hyperthyroidism.

Ten or more counts support this clonotype. The rearrangement links TRBV10-3 to TRBJ2-5, with TRBD1 identical over 8 bases. V lost 3 bases and J lost 5; bases outside the gene matches: 8. Germline values: CDR1 ENHRY, CDR2 SYGVKD. This CDR3 comprises 15 residues. The CDR3 DNA is TGTGCCATCAGTGATCAGGGGGCGGCTCAGGAGACCCAGTACTTC. It codes for CAISDQGAAQETQYF.

This clonotype has ten or more counts. The chain recombines TRBV20-1 with TRBJ1-3; a possible D gene is TRBD1 (6 bases). With 0 bases removed from V and 8 bases from J, the gap between germline ends came to 17 bases. This CDR3 is built from 15 residues. Germline CDR1 DFQATT, CDR2 SNEGSKA (reference sequence). In DNA form, the CDR3 reads TGCAGTGCTAGAGATCAAGGCAGGGGATTGGACACCATATATTTT. This translates into CSARDQGRGLDTIYF.

This chain connects TRBV4-1 to TRBJ1-6; TRBD1 agrees at 8 bases. V gave up 1 base and J gave up 10 bases; unmatched junction bases: 9. Germline CDR1 and CDR2: MGHRA and YSYEKL. The CDR3 contains 16 residues. The CDR3 spells CASSQGQGPLGSPLHF. The CDR3 nucleotides are TGCGCCAGCAGCCAAGGACAGGGGCCGCTAGGGTCACCCCTCCACTTT.

This clonotype occurred many times. This chain joins TRBV7-9 and TRBJ1-1; 7 bases line up with TRBD1. CDR1 and CDR2 from the germline V gene are SEHNR and FQNEAQ (reference sequence). With 7 bases clipped from V and 11 bases from J, the junction kept 13 bases outside the gene matches. The CDR3 is 13 amino acids. CDR3 DNA sequence: TGTGCCAGCACCTCCGGACAGGCCGGAGAGGCTTTCTTT. Amino acid sequence: CASTSGQAGEAFF.

The genes are TRBV5-1 and TRBJ1-1; perhaps TRBD1 as D (5 bases). V shed 0 bases and J shed 4 bases, with 10 bases lying between them. The CDR3 is 14 residues long. The germline CDR1 and CDR2 sequences are SGHRS and YFSETQ. This CDR3 is CASSLAAGTTEAFF. Here the CDR3 DNA reads TGCGCCAGCAGCTTGGCCGCAGGGACCACTGAAGCTTTCTTT.

This clonotype was observed at least ten times. J is TRBJ2-7 and V is TRBV20-1, with 7 nucleotides matching TRBD1. J was trimmed by 5 bases and V by 0 bases; bases with no gene match: 10. Germline V gene lookup returns CDR1 DFQATT and CDR2 SNEGSKA (reference sequence). CDR3 size: 15 residues. As DNA, the CDR3 is TGCAGTGCTAGAGACCCGACAGGGATCAGAAACGAGCAGTACTTC. It encodes CSARDPTGIRNEQYF.

The table lists this clonotype with a count of one. The J gene is TRBJ1-5, the V gene TRBV25-1; D perhaps matches TRBD1 (5 bases). V lost 4 bases and J lost 3, with 13 bases in between. Germline CDR1 MGHDK, CDR2 SYGVNS. The CDR3 extends over 15 amino acids. The CDR3 is CASSGPDRTNQPQHF. CDR3 coding DNA: TGTGCCAGCAGTGGACCTGACAGAACCAATCAGCCCCAGCATTTT.

A few counts support this clonotype. The rearrangement joins TRBV7-3 to TRBJ2-1; no definite D call. CDR3 length: 15 residues. Trimming shortened V by 1 base and J by 0 bases, and 7 bases separated the two germline ends. In germline, CDR1 is SGHTA, CDR2 FQGTGA. The CDR3 sequence: CASSLRSSSYNEQFF. The DNA of the CDR3 is TGTGCCAGCAGCTTAAGGAGTAGCTCCTACAATGAGCAGTTCTTC.

This rearrangement joins TRBV2 to TRBJ2-7; 9 nucleotides match TRBD2. The CDR3 sequence is 15 residues long. The V gene's germline CDR1 is SNHLY and CDR2 FYNNEI. V gave up 6 bases and J gave up 2 bases; unmatched junction bases: 8. The chain's CDR3 is CASRGGLAKTYEQYF. The CDR3 DNA follows: TGTGCCAGCAGAGGCGGACTAGCGAAGACCTACGAGCAGTACTTC.

V is TRBV2 and J is TRBJ2-7; D is uncertain. The CDR3 is made up of 11 amino acids. V shed 6 bases and J shed 7 bases, with 10 bases lying between them. Germline V CDR1 and CDR2: SNHLY, FYNNEI. The CDR3 DNA follows: TGTGCCAGCAGGGTCATGGGAGAGCAGTACTTC. It encodes CASRVMGEQYF.

This clonotype has more than one count but fewer than ten. The chain has TRBV4-1 and TRBJ2-7, with 13 bases identical to TRBD2. The V gene end was trimmed by 1 base and the J gene end by 5 bases; junction bases not matched to a gene: 5. Germline CDR1 MGHRA, CDR2 YSYEKL. This CDR3 contains 16 residues. DNA for the CDR3: TGCGCCAGCAGCCAAGGAACTAGCGGGGGGGCCCACGAGCAGTACTTC. This gives the protein CASSQGTSGGAHEQYF.

This clonotype has a count of ten or more. The CDR3 protein is CASRQTGNGYTF. The DNA for the CDR3 is TGTGCCAGCAGACAAACCGGGAATGGCTACACCTTC. This sequence joins TRBV2 and TRBJ1-2; D unclear. Germline V gene data show CDR1 as SNHLY and CDR2 as FYNNEI. V was shortened by 6 bases and J by 6 bases, with 11 bases between the two germline ends. This CDR3 is built from 12 residues. Supplemented by reference TRBV2 and TRBJ1-2, the full variable domain reads EPEVTQTPSHQVTQMGQEVILRCVPISNHLYFYWYRQILGQKVEFLVSFYNNEISEKSEIFDDQFSVERPDGSNFTLKIRSTKLEDSAMYFCASRQTGNGYTFGSGTRLTVV.

This clonotype was seen at least ten times. The J gene is TRBJ2-5, the V gene TRBV7-9; perhaps TRBD1 as D (5 bases). Trimming left V 5 bases short and J 5 bases short, with 15 bases between. The CDR3 runs to 14 residues. Per germline, CDR1 SEHNR and CDR2 FQNEAQ (reference sequence). For the CDR3, the DNA is TGTGCCAGCAGCGTAATGCGGCAGGGCGAGACCCAGTACTTC. This sequence encodes CASSVMRQGETQYF.

This clonotype was seen at least ten times. The chain joins TRBV20-1 to TRBJ1-2; D unresolved. Germline V gene lookup returns CDR1 DFQATT and CDR2 SNEGSKA (reference sequence). V shed 6 bases and J shed 6 bases, with 14 bases lying between them. The CDR3 consists of 12 residues. CDR3 nucleotide sequence: TGCAGTGCCCCACCGGAGACCCATGGCTACACCTTC. It yields the protein CSAPPETHGYTF.

This clonotype came up many times. The chain is built from TRBV7-2 and TRBJ1-1; possible D gene TRBD1, 6 bases. Trimming removed 5 bases from V and 4 bases from J, with 14 bases in between. From germline, CDR1 is SGHTA and CDR2 FQGNSA. The CDR3 spans 14 residues. This chain's CDR3 is CASSTQSRGTEAFF. The CDR3 bases are TGTGCCAGCAGCACTCAGTCCAGGGGCACTGAAGCTTTCTTT. The whole variable domain, filled in from reference TRBV7-2 and TRBJ1-1, reads GAGVSQSPSNKVTEKGKDVELRCDPISGHTALYWYRQSLGQGLEFLIYFQGNSAPDKSGLPSDRFSAERTGGSVSTLTIQRTQQEDSAVYLCASSTQSRGTEAFFGQGTRLTVV.

The chain combines TRBV6-2 or TRBV6-3 with TRBJ2-1; D is uncertain. The CDR3 spans 16 residues. Germline loops: CDR1 MNHEY, CDR2 SVGEGT. Trimming cost V 2 bases and J 7 bases, with 18 bases left between them. CDR3: CASSYVWRRTQNEQFF. The CDR3 DNA reads TGTGCCAGCAGTTACGTTTGGCGGCGTACCCAAAATGAGCAGTTCTTC.

This clonotype appeared a few times. V and J are TRBV20-1 and TRBJ1-1; 8 nucleotides agree with TRBD1. The CDR3 is 17 residues long. Germline values: CDR1 DFQATT, CDR2 SNEGSKA (reference sequence). J was trimmed by 3 bases and V by 4 bases; bases with no gene match: 16. DNA for the CDR3: TGCAGTGCTAACCCAACAGGGGGACGGGTCGTTCACACTGAAGCTTTCTTT. It yields the protein CSANPTGGRVVHTEAFF.

There are a few counts of this clonotype. The junction differs from germline at one of its ends, possibly a read error. This chain joins TRBV7-2 and TRBJ2-1; D may match TRBD1 or TRBD2 (5 bases each). Germline lookup yields CDR1 SGHTA and CDR2 FQGNSA. The CDR3 totals 16 residues. CDR3 loop: CASSSHRDVSYNEQSF. CDR3 coding DNA: TGTGCCAGCAGCTCACACCGGGACGTCTCCTACAATGAGCAGTCCTTC.

This clonotype was recorded many times. The DNA for the CDR3 is TGTGCCAGCAGTTTATTGGCGAACACTGAAGCTTTCTTT. It encodes CASSLLANTEAFF. The chain has TRBV28 and TRBJ1-1; D uncertain. V was shortened by 1 base and J by 1 base, with 4 bases between the two germline ends. Per the germline V gene, CDR1 is MDHEN and CDR2 is SYDVKM. This CDR3 contains 13 residues.

This clonotype turned up a few times. DNA of the CDR3: TGCAGTGCTAGAGATGGCGGGAGGATGGCCGGGGAGCTGTTTTTT. This translates into CSARDGGRMAGELFF. The rearrangement uses TRBV20-1 and TRBJ2-2, with TRBD2 identical over 8 bases. Germline values: CDR1 DFQATT, CDR2 SNEGSKA (reference sequence). The CDR3 contains 15 residues. Trimming took 0 bases from V and 6 from J; bases not matched to a gene: 6.

The chain couples TRBV30 to TRBJ1-4, with a possible D match to TRBD1 (6 bases). The CDR3 totals 16 residues. V was trimmed by 0 bases and J by 5 bases, leaving 16 bases between them. Germline CDR1 reads GTSNPN; CDR2 reads SVGIG (reference sequence). The CDR3 nucleotides read TGTGCCTGGAGTGTTAAAGGGGGTCTTAGAAATGAAAAACTGTTTTTT. Translating it yields CAWSVKGGLRNEKLFF.

This clonotype was seen many times. V gene TRBV3-1 combines with J gene TRBJ2-5; D may match TRBD1 or TRBD2 (5 bases each). The CDR3 is 14 residues long. CDR1 is LGHDT, CDR2 YNNKEL, per germline (reference sequence). With 2 bases removed from V and 1 base from J, the gap between germline ends came to 8 bases. This CDR3 reads CASSQWDLQETQYF. Here the CDR3 DNA reads TGTGCCAGCAGCCAATGGGACCTCCAAGAGACCCAGTACTTC.

This clonotype was seen ten or more times. The V and J genes are TRBV2 and TRBJ1-3, with D uncertain. Germline assignment: CDR1 SNHLY and CDR2 FYNNEI. With 5 bases removed from V and 7 bases from J, the gap between germline ends came to 18 bases. This CDR3 is built from 15 residues. CDR3 nucleotide sequence: TGTGCCAGCAGTTTTTCCGGGAGCCTGGTGAACACCATATATTTT. It codes for CASSFSGSLVNTIYF.